One and the same sample provided the 32 T cell receptor beta chains below, sequenced in a study of human T cells and chemical hapten exposure. TCRdb passed the RACE reads through MiXCR, listing each CDR3 protein once. Of 65,000 or so distinct CDR3 sequences in the sample, roughly 6.1% were seen once. As to time point: healthy volunteer bleed at 6 weeks. Extraction of total RNA was performed on unfractionated whole blood. Sequences were obtained from whole blood. These receptors originate from a female donor in good health. Some clones in this sample may be carry-over from other donors' samples.

By frequency in the sample, this clonotype is medium-sized. This sequence joins TRBV12-3 or TRBV12-4 and TRBJ2-2, with D hard to call. CDR3 length: 12 residues. V was shortened by 6 bases and J by 4 bases, with 6 bases between the two germline ends. This chain's CDR3 is CASSTSTGELFF. CDR3 DNA: TGTGCCAGCAGCACTTCCACCGGGGAGCTGTTTTTT.

In this sample, this clonotype turned up a few times. V is TRBV28 and J is TRBJ1-2, with TRBD1 matching 8 bases. The CDR3 spans 15 residues. J gave up 6 bases and V 3 bases, and 9 bases lay outside the gene matches. Germline loops: CDR1 MDHEN, CDR2 SYDVKM. Here the CDR3 DNA reads TGTGCCAGCAGTTTTGCGGCAGGGGGCGCGGATGGCTACACCTTC. Its translation: CASSFAAGGADGYTF.

The sample holds many counts of this clonotype. This sequence joins TRBV6-2 or TRBV6-3 and TRBJ2-6; 12 bases align to TRBD1. This CDR3 region has 20 residues. The J segment lost 3 bases and the V segment lost 2 bases, leaving 11 bases of the junction unmatched. Germline assignment: CDR1 MNHEY and CDR2 SVGEGT. The CDR3 nucleotides are TGTGCCAGCAGTTACCTCGATCCGGGACAGGGGGCGCGTGGGGCCAACGTCCTGACTTTC. This gives the protein CASSYLDPGQGARGANVLTF.

In its sample, this clonotype was seen a few times. This chain links TRBV11-1 with TRBJ2-3, with 11 positions matching TRBD2. The ends lost 5 bases at V and 3 bases at J; junction bases unmatched: 7. The germline V gene encodes CDR1 SGHAT and CDR2 FQDESV (reference sequence). There are 16 residues in the CDR3. The CDR3 DNA reads TGTGCCAGCAGCCTTACTAGCGGGAGTGTTACAGATACGCAGTATTTT. Translated: CASSLTSGSVTDTQYF.

This chain links TRBV6-2 or TRBV6-3 with TRBJ2-1, with 7 bases identical to TRBD2. The CDR3 runs 16 residues. Trimming at V came to 2 bases and at J to 7 bases, leaving 11 bases not matched to a gene. Per the germline V gene, CDR1 is MNHEY and CDR2 is SVGEGT. CDR3 in amino acids: CASSYPMWEGRNEQFF. The CDR3 DNA sequence: TGTGCCAGCAGTTACCCCATGTGGGAGGGGAGGAATGAGCAGTTCTTC.

This chain links TRBV20-1 with TRBJ2-7; 7 bases are a match to TRBD2. Per germline, CDR1 DFQATT and CDR2 SNEGSKA (reference sequence). V dropped 5 bases and J dropped 4; count of bases not matched to a gene: 11. This CDR3 contains 14 residues. CDR3 residues: CSAVPSGTAYEQYF. The DNA for the CDR3 is TGCAGTGCTGTCCCAAGCGGGACCGCATACGAGCAGTACTTC.

V is TRBV28 and J is TRBJ2-7, with a possible D match to TRBD1 (6 bases). There are 18 residues in the CDR3. V dropped 4 bases and J dropped 0 bases, with 22 bases sitting between them. Germline CDR1 and CDR2: MDHEN and SYDVKM. CDR3 loop: CASSSGQGPLTSSYEQYF. Written as DNA, the CDR3 is TGTGCCAGCAGTTCTGGCCAGGGGCCCTTGACCTCCTCCTACGAGCAGTACTTC. The full variable domain, rest sourced from reference TRBV28 and TRBJ2-7, is DVKVTQSSRYLVKRTGEKVFLECVQDMDHENMFWYRQDPGLGLRLIYFSYDVKMKEKGDIPEGYSVSREKKERFSLILESASTNQTSMYLCASSSGQGPLTSSYEQYFGPGTRLTVT.

This clonotype showed up many times. J is TRBJ1-2 and V is TRBV7-9; 11 bases map to TRBD1. The ends lost 0 bases at V and 4 bases at J; junction bases unmatched: 1. The germline V gene has CDR1 SEHNR and CDR2 FQNEAQ (reference sequence). The CDR3 totals 15 residues. The CDR3 region is CASSLAGTGGYGYTF. The CDR3 DNA sequence: TGTGCCAGCAGCTTAGCCGGGACAGGGGGCTATGGCTACACCTTC.

This clonotype was recorded at least ten times. Germline is not matched at one junction end, which may reflect a read error. The chain uses TRBV27 and TRBJ1-2; possibly TRBD1 for D (5 bases). Germline V gene data show CDR1 as MNHEY and CDR2 as SMNVEV (reference sequence). The CDR3 loop spans 15 amino acids. CDR3 residues: CASSLFKGKNFGYTF. The CDR3 coding sequence is TGTGCCAGCAGTTTATTTAAGGGGAAGAACTTTGGCTACACCTTC.

This clonotype came up many times. This chain connects TRBV20-1 to TRBJ2-7; 7 bases are shared with TRBD1. Trimming cost V 6 bases and J 0 bases; bases outside gene matches: 5. The CDR3 runs to 13 residues. CDR1 is DFQATT, CDR2 SNEGSKA, per germline (reference sequence). This CDR3 is CSARTGSSYEQYF. The CDR3 nucleotides are TGCAGTGCGAGGACAGGAAGCTCCTACGAGCAGTACTTC.

There are a few counts of this clonotype. The J gene is TRBJ1-6, the V gene TRBV25-1, with TRBD1 identical over 8 bases. The ends lost 8 bases at V and 14 bases at J; junction bases unmatched: 14. Germline V lookup: CDR1 MGHDK, CDR2 SYGVNS. The CDR3 extends over 14 amino acids. Here the CDR3 reads CASCSGTGDLSLHF. In DNA form, the CDR3 reads TGTGCCAGCTGTTCCGGGACAGGAGACCTCTCCCTCCACTTT. Full variable domain (remainder filled in from reference TRBV25-1 and TRBJ1-6): EADIYQTPRYLVIGTGKKITLECSQTMGHDKMYWYQQDPGMELHLIHYSYGVNSTEKGDLSSESTVSRIRTEHFPLTLESARPSHTSQYLCASCSGTGDLSLHFGNGTRLTVT.

This clonotype was counted at least ten times. The CDR3 sequence is CASSLDRQGREQYF. In DNA, the CDR3 is TGTGCCAGCAGCTTAGATCGCCAGGGGCGGGAGCAGTACTTC. The rearrangement joins TRBV11-2 to TRBJ2-7; D is perhaps TRBD1 (6 bases). The CDR3 loop spans 14 amino acids. Germline V gene lookup returns CDR1 SGHAT and CDR2 FQNNGV. V was cut by 0 bases and J by 7 bases, with 13 bases left in between.

This clonotype has a handful of counts. A much larger clone differs by one base, so this may be a read error. This rearrangement joins TRBV4-3 to TRBJ2-3; D ambiguous. This CDR3 has 14 residues. Germline CDR1 is LGHNA and CDR2 is YSLEER. Trimming took 0 bases from V and 0 from J, leaving 4 bases between them. CDR3 coding DNA: TGCGCCAGCAGCCAAGATGACAGCACAGATACGCAGTATTTT. It is translated as CASSQDDSTDTQYF.

This clonotype showed up many times. The rearrangement uses TRBV12-3 or TRBV12-4 and TRBJ1-1, with 8 bases identical to TRBD1. CDR3 size: 12 residues. The V gene end was trimmed by 10 bases and the J gene end by 1 base; junction bases not matched to a gene: 2. The DNA for the CDR3 is TGTGCCACAGGGGGCACGAACACTGAAGCTTTCTTT. This encodes CATGGTNTEAFF.

The rearrangement links TRBV7-8 to TRBJ2-3; 9 bases map to TRBD1. The V gene's germline CDR1 is SGHVS and CDR2 FQNEAQ. CDR3 length: 17 residues. The J segment lost 6 bases and the V segment lost 1 base, leaving 11 bases of the junction unmatched. The CDR3 coding sequence is TGTGCCAGCAGCTTAGAGGGTCCGGGACAGGGACGGGATACGCAGTATTTT. It translates to CASSLEGPGQGRDTQYF.

This clonotype was observed at least ten times. V usage is TRBV28 and J usage is TRBJ2-7; D not resolved. V was cut by 5 bases and J by 2 bases, with 7 bases left in between. The CDR3 covers 12 residues. Germline CDR1 MDHEN, CDR2 SYDVKM. CDR3 sequence reads: CASSPRAYEQYF. The CDR3 DNA is TGTGCCAGCAGTCCAAGAGCCTACGAGCAGTACTTC.

This clonotype occurred many times. This sequence joins TRBV28 and TRBJ2-5, with 12 nucleotides matching TRBD2. With 4 bases clipped from V and 5 bases from J, the junction kept 14 bases outside the gene matches. From germline, CDR1 is MDHEN and CDR2 SYDVKM. CDR3 size: 18 residues. The chain's CDR3 is CASSSNLAGGLERETQYF. The CDR3 bases are TGTGCCAGCAGTTCAAACCTAGCGGGAGGGCTAGAGCGTGAGACCCAGTACTTC.

This clonotype was seen many times. The chain recombines TRBV24-1 with TRBJ1-5; 8 bases map to TRBD1. This CDR3 has 14 amino acids. Germline lookup yields CDR1 KGHDR and CDR2 SFDVKD. V trimming: 6 bases; J trimming: 4 bases; junction bases outside the gene matches: 4. The CDR3 DNA sequence: TGTGCCACCAGTCACAGGGGGGTTAATCAGCCCCAGCATTTT. It translates to CATSHRGVNQPQHF.

V is TRBV6-5 and J is TRBJ1-4; D is unclear. Germline V CDR1 and CDR2: MNHEY, SVGAGI. Trimming stripped 3 bases from V and 0 bases from J, with 11 bases between. The CDR3 has 16 amino acids. As DNA, the CDR3 is TGTGCCAGCAGTTATCTCAACAGTGCAACTAATGAAAAACTGTTTTTT. Protein product: CASSYLNSATNEKLFF.

This clonotype was seen a few times. The gene calls are TRBV19 and TRBJ2-1, with 13 bases fitting TRBD2. CDR3 length: 18 residues. Germline values: CDR1 LNHDA, CDR2 SQIVND (reference sequence). J lost 0 bases, V lost 8 bases, and 10 bases had no gene match. The CDR3 is CASFPGLAGFSSYNEQFF. CDR3 DNA sequence: TGTGCCAGTTTTCCGGGACTAGCGGGGTTTAGCTCCTACAATGAGCAGTTCTTC.

This clonotype was picked up many times. The chain combines TRBV29-1 with TRBJ2-7; the D gene is possibly TRBD1 (5 bases). The germline V gene encodes CDR1 SQVTM and CDR2 ANQGSEA. Trimming took 6 bases from V and 3 from J, leaving 18 bases between them. This CDR3 has 14 residues. The CDR3: CSVTKVGPDYEQYF. Here the CDR3 DNA reads TGCAGCGTCACCAAAGTGGGGCCCGACTACGAGCAGTACTTC.

The table lists this clonotype with many counts. The chain links TRBV5-1 to TRBJ2-1, with 9 positions matching TRBD1. Germline CDR1 SGHRS, CDR2 YFSETQ. The CDR3 length is 16 residues. J lost 8 bases, V lost 4 bases, and 13 bases had no gene match. CDR3 DNA sequence: TGCGCCAGCAGCGACTCCGGGACAGGGTTCTCGGATGAGCAGTTCTTC. Residues: CASSDSGTGFSDEQFF.

Many counts were recorded for this clonotype. V and J are TRBV25-1 and TRBJ2-7; 8 bases agree with TRBD2. The CDR3 loop spans 15 amino acids. Germline values: CDR1 MGHDK, CDR2 SYGVNS. After removal of 1 base from V and 7 bases from J, the junction contained 9 bases not matched to a gene. DNA of the CDR3: TGTGCCAGCAGTGAATTAAAGCGGGAGCCCCCAGAGCAGTACTTC. This sequence encodes CASSELKREPPEQYF.

This clonotype was counted a few times. The rearrangement links TRBV5-1 to TRBJ2-3; 9 nucleotides agree with TRBD2. Looked up from germline, CDR1 is SGHRS and CDR2 is YFSETQ. V shed 3 bases, J shed 3 bases, and the junction held 8 bases outside the gene matches. There are 16 residues in the CDR3. The CDR3 DNA follows: TGCGCCAGCAGCTCCACCCCAGCGGGAGGAACAGATACGCAGTATTTT. The encoded protein is CASSSTPAGGTDTQYF.

This clonotype has a count of ten or more. The chain joins TRBV5-6 to TRBJ2-5, with D tentatively TRBD2 (5 bases). With 3 bases removed from V and 2 bases from J, the gap between germline ends came to 11 bases. From germline, CDR1 is SGHDT and CDR2 YYEEEE. The CDR3 length is 14 residues. The CDR3 reads CASSWEHQQETQYF. The DNA for the CDR3 is TGTGCCAGCAGCTGGGAGCACCAACAAGAGACCCAGTACTTC.

This clonotype occurred many times. The chain couples TRBV5-1 to TRBJ2-7, with D perhaps given as TRBD1 or TRBD2 (6 bases each). Germline-derived CDR1 and CDR2 are SGHRS and YFSETQ. Trimming left V 0 bases short and J 2 bases short, with 9 bases between. The CDR3 has 14 residues. The CDR3 DNA follows: TGCGCCAGCAGCTTGGAGGGGGGACCCTACGAGCAGTACTTC. It translates to CASSLEGGPYEQYF.

This clonotype has a count of ten or more. V gene TRBV20-1 combines with J gene TRBJ2-2; TRBD2 agrees at 7 bases. V lost 8 bases and J lost 2; bases outside the gene matches: 8. There are 14 residues in the CDR3. Germline CDR1 reads DFQATT; CDR2 reads SNEGSKA (reference sequence). The CDR3 here is CSTREVENTGELFF. The CDR3 nucleotides are TGCAGTACCCGGGAGGTGGAAAACACCGGGGAGCTGTTTTTT.

This clonotype was observed many times. The chain is built from TRBV20-1 and TRBJ2-7; the match to TRBD2 covers 9 bases. In germline, CDR1 is DFQATT, CDR2 SNEGSKA (reference sequence). CDR3 size: 17 residues. After removal of 6 bases from V and 0 bases from J, the junction contained 15 bases not matched to a gene. DNA of the CDR3: TGCAGTGCCCGGGGGGGTAGCGGGAGTTCGAGCTCCTACGAGCAGTACTTC. Translating gives CSARGGSGSSSSYEQYF.

This clonotype has more than one count but fewer than ten. V gene TRBV20-1 combines with J gene TRBJ1-2; no firm D call. V was clipped by 6 bases and J by 4 bases, with 12 bases between them. This CDR3 has 12 amino acids. Germline V gene data show CDR1 as DFQATT and CDR2 as SNEGSKA (reference sequence). CDR3 DNA: TGCAGTGCCCACCGTGTGTTCTATGGCTACACCTTC. Translation gives CSAHRVFYGYTF.

The V gene is TRBV6-1, the J gene TRBJ2-7; TRBD1 matches 7 bases. This CDR3 contains 16 residues. V lost 1 base, J lost 2 bases, and 8 bases stayed unmatched. Germline V lookup: CDR1 MNHNS, CDR2 SASEGT. The CDR3 DNA is TGTGCCAGCAGTGAAGAAGGGTACGGACAGGCCTACGAGCAGTACTTC. The encoded protein is CASSEEGYGQAYEQYF.

This clonotype came up a few times. This chain joins TRBV5-1 and TRBJ1-2; D is unclear. The germline CDR1 and CDR2 sequences are SGHRS and YFSETQ. The V and J ends lost 4 bases and 5 bases respectively, with 24 bases between them. The CDR3 is 17 amino acids. The CDR3 loop is CASSAVSYPPPEYGYTF. In nucleotides, the CDR3 is TGCGCCAGCAGCGCCGTGAGCTATCCCCCTCCTGAATATGGCTACACCTTC.

The CDR3 sequence is CASRTTGSGANVLTF. CDR3 sequence (DNA): TGTGCCAGCAGGACGACAGGGAGTGGGGCCAACGTCCTGACTTTC. The chain employs TRBV28 and TRBJ2-6, with 7 positions matching TRBD1. Germline V CDR1 and CDR2: MDHEN, SYDVKM. The CDR3 totals 15 residues. Trimming took 6 bases from V and 3 from J; bases not matched to a gene: 5.